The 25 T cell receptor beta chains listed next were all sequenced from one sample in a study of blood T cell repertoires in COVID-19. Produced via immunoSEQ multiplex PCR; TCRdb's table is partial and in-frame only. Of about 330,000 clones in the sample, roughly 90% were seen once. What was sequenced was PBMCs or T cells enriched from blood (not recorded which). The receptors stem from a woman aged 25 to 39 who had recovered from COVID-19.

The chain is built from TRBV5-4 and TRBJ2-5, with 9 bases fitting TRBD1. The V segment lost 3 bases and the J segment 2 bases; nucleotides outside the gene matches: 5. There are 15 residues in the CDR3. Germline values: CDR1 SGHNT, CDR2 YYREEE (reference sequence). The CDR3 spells CASSSGTGPQETQYF. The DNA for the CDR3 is TGTGCCAGCAGCTCCGGGACAGGGCCTCAAGAGACCCAGTACTTC.

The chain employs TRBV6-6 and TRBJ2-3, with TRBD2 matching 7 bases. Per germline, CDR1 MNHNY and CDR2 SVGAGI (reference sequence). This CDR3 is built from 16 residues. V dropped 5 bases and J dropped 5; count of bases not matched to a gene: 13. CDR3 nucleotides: TGTGCCAGCAGTATCGGACTAGTCACCGCCCAAGATACGCAGTATTTT. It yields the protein CASSIGLVTAQDTQYF.

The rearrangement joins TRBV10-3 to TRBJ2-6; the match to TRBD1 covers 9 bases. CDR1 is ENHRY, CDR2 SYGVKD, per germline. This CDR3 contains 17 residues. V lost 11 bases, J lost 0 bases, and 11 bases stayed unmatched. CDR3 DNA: TGTGCCGCCAACCGGGACAGGGCTTTCTCTGGGGCCAACGTCCTGACTTTC. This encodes CAANRDRAFSGANVLTF.

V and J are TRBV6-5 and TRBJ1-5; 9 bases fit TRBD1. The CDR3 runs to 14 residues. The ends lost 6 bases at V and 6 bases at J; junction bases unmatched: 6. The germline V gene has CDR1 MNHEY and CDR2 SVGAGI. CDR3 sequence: CASRTTGGGQPQHF. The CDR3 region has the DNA TGTGCCAGCAGGACGACAGGGGGAGGTCAGCCCCAGCATTTT.

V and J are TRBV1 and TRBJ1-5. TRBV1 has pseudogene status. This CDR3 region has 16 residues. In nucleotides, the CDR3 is TGCACCAGCAGCCCGGGGCCGGGGACTGGCAATCAGCCCCAGCATTTT. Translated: CTSSPGPGTGNQPQHF.

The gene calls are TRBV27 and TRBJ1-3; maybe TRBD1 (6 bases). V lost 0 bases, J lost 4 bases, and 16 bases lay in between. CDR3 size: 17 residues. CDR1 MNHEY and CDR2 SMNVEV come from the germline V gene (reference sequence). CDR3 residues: CASSLSAPGVGGNTIYF. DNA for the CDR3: TGTGCCAGCAGTTTATCGGCGCCAGGGGTCGGCGGAAACACCATATATTTT.

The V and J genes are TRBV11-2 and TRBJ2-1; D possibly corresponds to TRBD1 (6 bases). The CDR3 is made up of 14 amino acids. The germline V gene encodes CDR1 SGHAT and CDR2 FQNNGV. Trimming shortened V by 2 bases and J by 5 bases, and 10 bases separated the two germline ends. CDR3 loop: CASSLWGPDNEQFF. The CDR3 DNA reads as TGTGCCAGCAGCTTATGGGGGCCAGACAATGAGCAGTTCTTC.

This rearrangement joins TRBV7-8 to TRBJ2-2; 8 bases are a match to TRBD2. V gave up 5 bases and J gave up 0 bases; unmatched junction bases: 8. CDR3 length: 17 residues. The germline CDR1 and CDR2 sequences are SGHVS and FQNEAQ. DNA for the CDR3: TGTGCCAGCAGCGATCGTAAACTAGCGGCGAACACCGGGGAGCTGTTTTTT. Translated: CASSDRKLAANTGELFF.

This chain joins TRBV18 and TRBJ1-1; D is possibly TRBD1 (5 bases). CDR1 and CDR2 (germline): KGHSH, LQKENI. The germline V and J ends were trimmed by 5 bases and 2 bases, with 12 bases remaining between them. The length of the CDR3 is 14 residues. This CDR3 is CASSGAVHNTEAFF. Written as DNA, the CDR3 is TGTGCCAGCTCAGGGGCAGTCCATAACACTGAAGCTTTCTTT.

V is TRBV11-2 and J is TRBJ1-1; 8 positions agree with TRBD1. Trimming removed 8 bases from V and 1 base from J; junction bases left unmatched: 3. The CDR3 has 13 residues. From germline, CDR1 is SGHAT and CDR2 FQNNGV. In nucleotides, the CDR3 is TGTGCCAGCTCGGGACAGGAGAACACTGAAGCTTTCTTT. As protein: CASSGQENTEAFF.

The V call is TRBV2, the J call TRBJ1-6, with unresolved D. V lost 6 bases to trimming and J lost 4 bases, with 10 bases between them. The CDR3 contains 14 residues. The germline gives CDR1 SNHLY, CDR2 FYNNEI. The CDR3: CASRVTAYNSPLHF. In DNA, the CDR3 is TGTGCCAGCAGGGTCACAGCATATAATTCACCCCTCCACTTT. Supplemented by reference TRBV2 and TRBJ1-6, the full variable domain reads EPEVTQTPSHQVTQMGQEVILRCVPISNHLYFYWYRQILGQKVEFLVSFYNNEISEKSEIFDDQFSVERPDGSNFTLKIRSTKLEDSAMYFCASRVTAYNSPLHFGNGTRLTVT.

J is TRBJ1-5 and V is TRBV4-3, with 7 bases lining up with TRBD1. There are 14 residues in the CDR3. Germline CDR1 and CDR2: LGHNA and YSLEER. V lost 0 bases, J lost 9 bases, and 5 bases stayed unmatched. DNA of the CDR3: TGCGCCAGCAGCCAAGAAACAGGGGATCTGCCCCAGCATTTT. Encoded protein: CASSQETGDLPQHF.

CDR3 sequence reads: CASRGTFYNEQFF. Here the CDR3 DNA reads TGTGCCAGCAGGGGGACTTTCTACAATGAGCAGTTCTTC. The rearrangement links TRBV2 to TRBJ2-1, with a weak D call TRBD2 (6 bases). The CDR3 has 13 amino acids. V was clipped by 6 bases and J by 3 bases, with 9 bases between them. Germline V CDR1 and CDR2: SNHLY, FYNNEI.

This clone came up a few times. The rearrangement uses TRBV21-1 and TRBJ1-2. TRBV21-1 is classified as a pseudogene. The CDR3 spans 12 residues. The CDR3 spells CASSKRSYGYTF. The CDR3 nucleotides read TGTGCCAGCAGCAAACGGAGCTATGGCTACACCTTC.

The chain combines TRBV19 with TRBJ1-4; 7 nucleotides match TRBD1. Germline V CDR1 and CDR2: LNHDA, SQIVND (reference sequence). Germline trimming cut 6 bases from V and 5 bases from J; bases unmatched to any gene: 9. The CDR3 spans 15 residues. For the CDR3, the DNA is TGTGCCAGTAGCCGATGGGACAGCACGAATGAAAAACTGTTTTTT. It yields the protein CASSRWDSTNEKLFF.

As DNA, the CDR3 is TGTGCCAGCAGTTACCCACACAGGGTCAATCAGCCCCAGCATTTT. This translates into CASSYPHRVNQPQHF. J is TRBJ1-5 and V is TRBV6-6, with D possibly matching TRBD1 (6 bases). Germline V gene sequence: CDR1 MNHNY, CDR2 SVGAGI (reference sequence). V was pared by 2 bases and J by 3 bases, with 11 bases between. The CDR3 is 15 residues long.

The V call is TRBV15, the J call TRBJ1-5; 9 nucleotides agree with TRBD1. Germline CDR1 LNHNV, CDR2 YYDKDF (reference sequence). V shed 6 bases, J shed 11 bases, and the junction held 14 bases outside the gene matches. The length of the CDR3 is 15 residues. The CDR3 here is CATRQDRGYAGAQHF. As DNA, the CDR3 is TGTGCCACCAGGCAGGACAGGGGTTATGCTGGAGCCCAGCATTTT. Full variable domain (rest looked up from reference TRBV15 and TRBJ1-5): DAMVIQNPRYQVTQFGKPVTLSCSQTLNHNVMYWYQQKSSQAPKLLFHYYDKDFNNEADTPDNFQSRRPNTSFCFLDIRSPGLGDTAMYLCATRQDRGYAGAQHFGDGTRLSIL.

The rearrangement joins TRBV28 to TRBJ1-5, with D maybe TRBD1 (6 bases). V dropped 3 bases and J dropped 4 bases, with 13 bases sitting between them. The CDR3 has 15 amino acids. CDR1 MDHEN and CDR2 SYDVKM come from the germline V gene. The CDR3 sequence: CASSFLDSSNQPQHF. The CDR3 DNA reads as TGTGCCAGCAGTTTCTTGGACAGTTCTAATCAGCCCCAGCATTTT.

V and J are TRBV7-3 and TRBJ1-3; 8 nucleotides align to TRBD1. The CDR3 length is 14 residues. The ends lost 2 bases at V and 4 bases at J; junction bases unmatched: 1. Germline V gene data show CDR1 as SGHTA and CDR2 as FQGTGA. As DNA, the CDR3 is TGTGCCAGCAGCTTATCAGGGGGCGGAAACACCATATATTTT. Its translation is CASSLSGGGNTIYF.

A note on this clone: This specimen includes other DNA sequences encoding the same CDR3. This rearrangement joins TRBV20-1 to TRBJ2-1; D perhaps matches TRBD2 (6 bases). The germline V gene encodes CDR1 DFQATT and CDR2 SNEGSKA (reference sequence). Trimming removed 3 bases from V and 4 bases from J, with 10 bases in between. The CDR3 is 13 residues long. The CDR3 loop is CSASGGTYNEQFF. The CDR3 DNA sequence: TGCAGTGCTAGTGGGGGGACTTACAATGAGCAGTTCTTC.

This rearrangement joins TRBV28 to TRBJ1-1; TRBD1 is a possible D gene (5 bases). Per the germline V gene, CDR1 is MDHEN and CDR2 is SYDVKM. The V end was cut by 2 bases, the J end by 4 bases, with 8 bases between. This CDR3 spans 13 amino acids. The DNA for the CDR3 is TGTGCCAGCAGTTTAGACGGGGGCACTGAAGCTTTCTTT. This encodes CASSLDGGTEAFF.

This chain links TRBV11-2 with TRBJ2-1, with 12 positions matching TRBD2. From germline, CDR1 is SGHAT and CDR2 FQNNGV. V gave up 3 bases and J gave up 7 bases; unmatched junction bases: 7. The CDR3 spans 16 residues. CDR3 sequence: CASSFSSGGALNEQFF. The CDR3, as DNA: TGTGCCAGCAGCTTTTCTAGCGGGGGGGCCTTAAATGAGCAGTTCTTC.

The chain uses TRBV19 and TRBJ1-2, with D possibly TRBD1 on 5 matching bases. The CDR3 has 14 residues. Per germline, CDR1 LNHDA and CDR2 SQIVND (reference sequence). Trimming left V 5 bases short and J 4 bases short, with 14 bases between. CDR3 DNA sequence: TGTGCCAGTAGTCAGACAGCCTTGGTCTATGGCTACACCTTC. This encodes CASSQTALVYGYTF.

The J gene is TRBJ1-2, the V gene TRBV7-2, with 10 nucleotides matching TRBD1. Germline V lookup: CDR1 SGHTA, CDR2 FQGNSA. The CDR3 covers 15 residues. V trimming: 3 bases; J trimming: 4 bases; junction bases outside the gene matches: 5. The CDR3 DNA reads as TGTGCCAGCAGCTTGGGACAGGGGCCCCCCTATGGCTACACCTTC. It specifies CASSLGQGPPYGYTF. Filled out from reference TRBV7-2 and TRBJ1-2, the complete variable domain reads GAGVSQSPSNKVTEKGKDVELRCDPISGHTALYWYRQSLGQGLEFLIYFQGNSAPDKSGLPSDRFSAERTGGSVSTLTIQRTQQEDSAVYLCASSLGQGPPYGYTFGSGTRLTVV.

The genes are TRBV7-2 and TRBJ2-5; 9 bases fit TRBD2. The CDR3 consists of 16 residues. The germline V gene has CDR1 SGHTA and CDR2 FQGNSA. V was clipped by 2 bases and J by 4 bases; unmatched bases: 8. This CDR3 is CASSLSAGGPGETQYF. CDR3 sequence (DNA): TGTGCCAGCAGCTTATCTGCGGGGGGGCCGGGAGAGACCCAGTACTTC.